A single sample gave rise to the 5 T cell receptor beta chains below, sequenced in a study of T cell repertoires in cytomegalovirus infection (dated by TCRdb to about 2019). This sample was sequenced with an Illumina HiSeq 1500. The raw public data were reprocessed by TCRdb itself: fastp quality trimming at Q25, MiXCR clonotype calling, in-frame beta chains only. One record per CDR3 amino acid sequence lists the most common genes and DNA. The sample has about 130,000 distinct CDR3 sequences on record, approximately 30% of them singletons. The ten largest clones add up to roughly three fifths of the sample. Their target antigens are unknown. The sample's treatment or condition label, decoded: in vitro stimulation with specific CMV peptide epitopes to enrich CMV-specific T cells. The sequencing used CD8+ T cells from cultured PBMCs, collected from culture after CMV antigen stimulation. These receptors were collected from a human donor in good health (CMV status not recorded). Some clones in this sample may be carry-over from other donors' samples.

The chain carries TRBV7-9 and TRBJ1-3; TRBD1 matches at 8 bases. The junction had 4 bases not matched to a gene; V was cut back by 6 bases and J by 0 bases. Germline CDR1 and CDR2: SEHNR and FQNEAQ (reference sequence). This CDR3 spans 15 amino acids. CDR3 in amino acids: CASRRQGPSGNTIYF. For the CDR3, the DNA is TGTGCCAGCAGGAGACAGGGGCCCTCTGGAAACACCATATATTTT.

The chain links TRBV6-6 to TRBJ2-7; D gene unclear. The ends were cut back, 0 bases at V and 5 bases at J, with 11 bases in the middle. The CDR3 contains 14 residues. Per germline, CDR1 MNHNY and CDR2 SVGAGI (reference sequence). The CDR3 loop is CASSYSYSAHEQYF. CDR3 nucleotide sequence: TGTGCCAGCAGTTACTCGTATAGTGCACACGAGCAGTACTTC.

This clonotype was observed a few times. The rearrangement joins TRBV6-1 to TRBJ2-5; D is unresolved. Trimming shortened V by 1 base and J by 1 base, and 13 bases separated the two germline ends. Germline V CDR1 and CDR2: MNHNS, SASEGT. This CDR3 has 16 residues. The CDR3 bases are TGTGCCAGCAGTGAAGAGACGGAACCGCTCCAAGAGACCCAGTACTTC. This gives the protein CASSEETEPLQETQYF.

The chain has TRBV6-1 and TRBJ2-5; D perhaps matches TRBD2 (6 bases). Germline values: CDR1 MNHNS, CDR2 SASEGT. The ends were cut back, 6 bases at V and 4 bases at J, with 15 bases in the middle. The CDR3 totals 14 residues. The CDR3 protein is CASRKEGGGETQYF. The CDR3 DNA reads TGTGCCAGCAGGAAGGAGGGAGGCGGAGAGACCCAGTACTTC.

This clonotype has a count of ten or more. The chain is built from TRBV6-1 and TRBJ2-7; D may be TRBD1 (6 bases). This CDR3 is built from 14 residues. The V gene's germline CDR1 is MNHNS and CDR2 SASEGT. V lost 1 base and J 7 bases, leaving 14 bases between the germline ends. CDR3 bases: TGTGCCAGCAGTGAAGGTCGACAGGCTGGGGAGCAGTACTTC. Translated: CASSEGRQAGEQYF.